This T cell receptor (beta chain) was captured in a study of blood T cell repertoires in COVID-19. V shed 5 bases and J 9 bases; nucleotides not matched to a gene: 9. The CDR3 runs to 16 residues. Germline V gene sequence: CDR1 KGHSH, CDR2 LQKENI. TCRdb's copy holds only in-frame clones and misses some; the assay was immunoSEQ multiplex PCR. The repertoire holds over 100,000 clones, with nearly 70% as singletons. This clone appeared a single time. The genes are TRBV18 and TRBJ2-1; 14 bases line up with TRBD2. The material sequenced was peripheral blood. The TCR sequence derives from a woman between 65 and 79 years old with acute or convalescent COVID-19. CDR3 amino acids: CASSTTGLAGEGEQFF. The DNA for the CDR3 is TGTGCCAGCTCAACAACGGGACTAGCGGGAGAGGGTGAGCAGTTCTTC. The whole variable domain, remainder taken from reference TRBV18 and TRBJ2-1, is NAGVMQNPRHLVRRRGQEARLRCSPMKGHSHVYWYRQLPEEGLKFMVYLQKENIIDESGMPKERFSAEFPKEGPSILRIQQVVRGDSAAYFCASSTTGLAGEGEQFFGPGTRLTVL.